The entry that follows covers one T cell receptor (beta chain) sequence. The sample belongs to a study of T cell changes during pregnancy in multiple sclerosis. TCRdb's table, derived via immunoSEQ multiplex PCR, lists solely in-frame clones and lacks some. In the table there are about 60,000 clones, around nine tenths of which are singletons. CDR3 length: 13 amino acids. Trimming took 6 bases from V and 6 from J; bases not matched to a gene: 7. Germline V gives CDR1 SGHDT, CDR2 YYEEEE. This rearrangement joins TRBV5-6 to TRBJ1-2; 8 bases are shared with TRBD1. The source is a female donor with multiple sclerosis, enrolled in a pregnancy study. The material sequenced was peripheral blood, taken before pregnancy. CDR3 in amino acids: CASKAGGGHGYTF. The DNA of the CDR3 is TGTGCCAGCAAGGCAGGGGGCGGTCATGGCTACACCTTC.